Presented here are 24 T cell receptor beta chains from one specimen sequenced in a study of PD-L1 blockade in urothelial cancer. The protocol was immunoSEQ multiplex PCR, while the TCRdb copy is restricted to in-frame clones and leaves out a portion. The table shows about 88,000 clones, with roughly 90% occurring only once. The sequences come from PBMCs, collected around atezolizumab (anti-PD-L1) treatment. These receptors came from a man in his 60s with urothelial cancer.

This chain uses TRBV6-1 with TRBJ1-2; TRBD1 might be the D (5 bases). The germline V gene has CDR1 MNHNS and CDR2 SASEGT. The CDR3 has 14 amino acids. V was pared by 0 bases and J by 5 bases, with 10 bases between. CDR3 DNA: TGTGCCAGCAGTGAAGCGCAGGGTAGTTATGGCTACACCTTC. Translating gives CASSEAQGSYGYTF.

The rearrangement links TRBV6-1 to TRBJ1-2, with D possibly TRBD1 on 6 matching bases. CDR3 length: 15 amino acids. Trimming removed 2 bases from V and 3 bases from J, with 13 bases in between. Germline CDR1 reads MNHNS; CDR2 reads SASEGT. The CDR3 DNA sequence: TGTGCCAGCAGTGAAAGGGGCAGGGGAGACTATGGCTACACCTTC. It specifies CASSERGRGDYGYTF.

CDR3 residues: CAWRPKTGWDTEAFF. CDR3 DNA sequence: TGTGCCTGGAGACCAAAGACAGGGTGGGACACTGAAGCTTTCTTT. The V and J genes are TRBV30 and TRBJ1-1, with 7 positions matching TRBD1. Trimming took 3 bases from V and 3 from J; bases not matched to a gene: 10. This CDR3 is built from 15 residues. Per the germline V gene, CDR1 is GTSNPN and CDR2 is SVGIG (reference sequence).

The gene calls are TRBV4-3 and TRBJ2-1; D may be TRBD2 (7 bases). The CDR3 contains 15 residues. Germline CDR1 and CDR2: LGHNA and YSLEER. The ends were cut back, 1 base at V and 2 bases at J, with 9 bases in the middle. This CDR3 reads CASSQGGGPYNEQFF. The CDR3 DNA is TGCGCCAGCAGCCAAGGCGGGGGCCCCTACAATGAGCAGTTCTTC.

This chain joins TRBV6-5 and TRBJ2-7; 7 nucleotides agree with TRBD2. Trimming removed 0 bases from V and 3 bases from J; junction bases left unmatched: 5. This CDR3 comprises 15 residues. Germline lookup yields CDR1 MNHEY and CDR2 SVGAGI. The CDR3 loop reads CASSYSASGVYEQYF. The DNA for the CDR3 is TGTGCCAGCAGTTACTCGGCTAGCGGAGTCTACGAGCAGTACTTC.

The chain employs TRBV28 and TRBJ2-7, with D unclear. V was shortened by 3 bases and J by 2 bases, with 11 bases between the two germline ends. CDR1 is MDHEN, CDR2 SYDVKM, per germline. This CDR3 is built from 14 residues. The CDR3 nucleotides are TGTGCCAGCAGTTTGGCCCAATCTCCCTACGAGCAGTACTTC. Residues: CASSLAQSPYEQYF. Looking up the rest from reference TRBV28 and TRBJ2-7 gives the full variable domain: DVKVTQSSRYLVKRTGEKVFLECVQDMDHENMFWYRQDPGLGLRLIYFSYDVKMKEKGDIPEGYSVSREKKERFSLILESASTNQTSMYLCASSLAQSPYEQYFGPGTRLTVT.

This chain uses TRBV28 with TRBJ1-1, with TRBD1 identical over 8 bases. Germline CDR1 and CDR2: MDHEN and SYDVKM. The CDR3 contains 13 residues. V shed 5 bases and J 4 bases; nucleotides not matched to a gene: 3. The CDR3 coding sequence is TGTGCCAGCAGTCTAACAGGGGGCACTGAAGCTTTCTTT. Protein product: CASSLTGGTEAFF.

The V call is TRBV14, the J call TRBJ1-2; no clear D gene. The CDR3 consists of 13 residues. With 0 bases removed from V and 2 bases from J, the gap between germline ends came to 4 bases. The germline CDR1 and CDR2 sequences are SGHDN and FVKESK. CDR3 sequence (DNA): TGTGCCAGCAGCCAAGAGCAGAACTATGGCTACACCTTC. Its protein product is CASSQEQNYGYTF.

This chain's CDR3 is CASSDWNREQYF. CDR3 bases: TGTGCCAGCAGCGACTGGAATAGGGAGCAGTACTTC. The chain recombines TRBV6-5 with TRBJ2-7; D is ambiguous. With 6 bases removed from V and 7 bases from J, the gap between germline ends came to 13 bases. The length of the CDR3 is 12 residues. The germline V gene encodes CDR1 MNHEY and CDR2 SVGAGI.

The chain uses TRBV6-5 and TRBJ2-5, with D possibly TRBD1 on 6 matching bases. Germline values: CDR1 MNHEY, CDR2 SVGAGI. This CDR3 has 14 amino acids. Trimming shortened V by 7 bases and J by 4 bases, and 16 bases separated the two germline ends. The CDR3 nucleotides are TGTGCCAGCACCGCCTACAGGGCCCGAGAGACCCAGTACTTC. Its translation is CASTAYRARETQYF.

The V call is TRBV27, the J call TRBJ2-7, with 12 bases lining up with TRBD2. Germline V gives CDR1 MNHEY, CDR2 SMNVEV (reference sequence). Losses at the gene ends were 6 bases for V and 0 bases for J; bases not matched to a gene: 12. This CDR3 spans 18 amino acids. CDR3 protein: CASSQGLAGQKSSYEQYF. CDR3 DNA: TGTGCCAGCAGCCAGGGACTAGCGGGCCAAAAAAGCTCCTACGAGCAGTACTTC.

This clone has a single count. The chain combines TRBV9 with TRBJ1-2, with D tentatively TRBD1 (5 bases). Trimming removed 2 bases at V and 6 bases at J, with 8 bases between. CDR3 length: 12 amino acids. Germline assignment: CDR1 SGDLS and CDR2 YYNGEE. The CDR3 DNA follows: TGTGCCAGCAGCGTGGGCAGGGATGGCTACACCTTC. This codes for CASSVGRDGYTF.

V is TRBV11-1 and J is TRBJ2-7; 13 bases are a match to TRBD2. This CDR3 is 15 amino acids long. J lost 4 bases, V lost 5 bases, and 5 bases had no gene match. Per germline, CDR1 SGHAT and CDR2 FQDESV (reference sequence). The DNA for the CDR3 is TGTGCCAGCAGCGCACGGACTAGCGGGGGATACGAGCAGTACTTC. Protein product: CASSARTSGGYEQYF.

The V gene is TRBV4-3, the J gene TRBJ1-3; D might be TRBD1 (5 bases). CDR3 length: 16 residues. V was shortened by 0 bases and J by 3 bases, with 12 bases between the two germline ends. Germline V gene data show CDR1 as LGHNA and CDR2 as YSLEER. The CDR3 bases are TGCGCCAGCAGCCAAGATCCGAAAGGGGTTGGAAACACCATATATTTT. Translating gives CASSQDPKGVGNTIYF.

This clone was counted between two and nine times. The J gene is TRBJ1-2, the V gene TRBV9; 9 bases are shared with TRBD1. Germline CDR1 SGDLS, CDR2 YYNGEE. Trimming at V came to 4 bases and at J to 4 bases, leaving 5 bases not matched to a gene. This CDR3 spans 14 amino acids. The CDR3 protein is CASSPGQGFYGYTF. CDR3 bases: TGTGCCAGCAGCCCCGGACAGGGGTTCTATGGCTACACCTTC.

This sequence joins TRBV6-1 and TRBJ1-6, with D maybe TRBD1 (6 bases). Germline CDR1 and CDR2: MNHNS and SASEGT. V lost 1 base and J 7 bases, leaving 8 bases between the germline ends. The CDR3 consists of 14 residues. The CDR3: CASSEGTENSPLHF. The CDR3 region has the DNA TGTGCCAGCAGTGAAGGGACAGAGAATTCACCCCTCCACTTT.

This clone appeared once. The chain joins TRBV5-8 to TRBJ1-1, with a possible D match to TRBD1 (6 bases). The CDR3 spans 14 residues. Per the germline V gene, CDR1 is SGHTS and CDR2 is YDEGEE. Trimming left V 2 bases short and J 5 bases short, with 13 bases between. CDR3 sequence: CASSLGQRGTEAFF. In DNA form, the CDR3 reads TGTGCCAGCAGCTTAGGACAGAGGGGTACTGAAGCTTTCTTT.

The CDR3 nucleotides are TGTGCCAGCAAAACTAGCGGGAGCCTCTCCTACGAGCAGTACTTC. As protein: CASKTSGSLSYEQYF. The genes are TRBV28 and TRBJ2-7, with TRBD2 matching over 11 bases. The germline V gene has CDR1 MDHEN and CDR2 SYDVKM. Trimming removed 7 bases from V and 0 bases from J; junction bases left unmatched: 5. The CDR3 loop spans 15 amino acids. Full variable domain (missing parts from reference TRBV28 and TRBJ2-7): DVKVTQSSRYLVKRTGEKVFLECVQDMDHENMFWYRQDPGLGLRLIYFSYDVKMKEKGDIPEGYSVSREKKERFSLILESASTNQTSMYLCASKTSGSLSYEQYFGPGTRLTVT.

The rearrangement links TRBV4-2 to TRBJ2-1, with a weak D call TRBD1 (6 bases). The CDR3 has 15 amino acids. Germline loops: CDR1 LGHNA, CDR2 YNFKEQ. With 1 base removed from V and 0 bases from J, the gap between germline ends came to 7 bases. CDR3 amino acids: CASSQAQGSYNEQFF. Written as DNA, the CDR3 is TGTGCCAGCAGCCAAGCACAGGGCTCCTACAATGAGCAGTTCTTC.

The chain uses TRBV4-3 and TRBJ1-2; D unclear. Trimming stripped 6 bases from V and 6 bases from J, with 14 bases between. In germline, CDR1 is LGHNA, CDR2 YSLEER. CDR3 length: 13 amino acids. Here the CDR3 DNA reads TGCGCCAGCAGTCTATCGAGAGGAAATGGCTACACCTTC. Translating gives CASSLSRGNGYTF.

The chain has TRBV7-2 and TRBJ1-2; TRBD1 matches 7 bases. The germline CDR1 and CDR2 sequences are SGHTA and FQGNSA. V was pared by 5 bases and J by 6 bases, with 15 bases of the junction left unmatched. The length of the CDR3 is 16 residues. The CDR3 DNA sequence: TGTGCCAGCAGCCAGGGGGGCCGGGGGCGAATTGATGGCTACACCTTC. It codes for CASSQGGRGRIDGYTF.

The gene calls are TRBV19 and TRBJ1-1, with D maybe TRBD1 (5 bases). The germline V gene has CDR1 LNHDA and CDR2 SQIVND (reference sequence). This CDR3 is 14 amino acids long. With 9 bases removed from V and 0 bases from J, the gap between germline ends came to 14 bases. The CDR3 DNA follows: TGTGCCAGCACAATGGGGCAGTTGAACACTGAAGCTTTCTTT. Translated, it gives CASTMGQLNTEAFF.

The table lists this clone with a count of one. DNA for the CDR3: TGCGCCAGCAGCTTAACAGGGAACCCTCTAGAGACCCAGTACTTC. It yields the protein CASSLTGNPLETQYF. The rearrangement links TRBV5-1 to TRBJ2-5; a weak D match, TRBD1 (6 bases). Germline V CDR1 and CDR2: SGHRS, YFSETQ. CDR3 length: 15 residues. V lost 2 bases to trimming and J lost 4 bases, with 15 bases between them.

The J gene is TRBJ2-6, the V gene TRBV4-2; possible D gene TRBD2, 6 bases. Germline CDR1 and CDR2: LGHNA and YNFKEQ. Trimming shortened V by 0 bases and J by 0 bases, and 9 bases separated the two germline ends. The CDR3 length is 17 residues. CDR3 protein: CASSQEEGISGANVLTF. The DNA for the CDR3 is TGTGCCAGCAGCCAAGAGGAGGGAATCTCTGGGGCCAACGTCCTGACTTTC.